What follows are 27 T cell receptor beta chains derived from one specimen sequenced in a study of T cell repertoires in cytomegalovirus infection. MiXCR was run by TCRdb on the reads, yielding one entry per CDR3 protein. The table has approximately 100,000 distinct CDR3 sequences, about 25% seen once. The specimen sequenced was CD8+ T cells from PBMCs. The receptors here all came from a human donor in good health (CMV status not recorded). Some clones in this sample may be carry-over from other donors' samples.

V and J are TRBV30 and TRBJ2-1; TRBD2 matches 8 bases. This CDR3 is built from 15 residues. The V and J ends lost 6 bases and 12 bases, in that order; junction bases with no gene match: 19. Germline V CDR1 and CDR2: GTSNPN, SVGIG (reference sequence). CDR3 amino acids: CACDEQRGSAMAQFF. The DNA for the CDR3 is TGTGCCTGCGACGAACAGCGGGGGTCCGCCATGGCGCAGTTCTTC.

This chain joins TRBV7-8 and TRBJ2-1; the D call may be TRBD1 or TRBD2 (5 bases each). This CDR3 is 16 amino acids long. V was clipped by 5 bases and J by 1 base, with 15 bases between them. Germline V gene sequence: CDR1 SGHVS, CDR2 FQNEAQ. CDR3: CASSLNLGESYNEQFF. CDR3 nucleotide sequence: TGTGCCAGCAGCCTAAATTTGGGGGAATCCTACAATGAGCAGTTCTTC.

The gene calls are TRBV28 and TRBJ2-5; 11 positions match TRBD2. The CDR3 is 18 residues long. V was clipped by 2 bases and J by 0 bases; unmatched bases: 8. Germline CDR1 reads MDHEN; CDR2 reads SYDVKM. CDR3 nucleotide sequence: TGTGCCAGCAGTTTACGGGCTAGCGGGGGGATTTACCAAGAGACCCAGTACTTC. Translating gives CASSLRASGGIYQETQYF.

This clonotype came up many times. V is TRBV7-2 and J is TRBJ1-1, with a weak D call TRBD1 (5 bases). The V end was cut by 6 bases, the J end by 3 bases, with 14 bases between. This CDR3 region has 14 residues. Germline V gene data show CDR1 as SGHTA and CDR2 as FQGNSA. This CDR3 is CASRVGGIDTEAFF. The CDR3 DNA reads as TGTGCCAGCAGGGTGGGGGGAATAGACACTGAAGCTTTCTTT.

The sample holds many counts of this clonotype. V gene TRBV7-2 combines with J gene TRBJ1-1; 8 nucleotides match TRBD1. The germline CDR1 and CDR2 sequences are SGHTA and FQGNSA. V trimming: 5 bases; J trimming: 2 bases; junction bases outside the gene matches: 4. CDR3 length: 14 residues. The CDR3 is CASSTRGLNTEAFF. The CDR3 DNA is TGTGCCAGCAGCACCAGGGGGCTAAACACTGAAGCTTTCTTT.

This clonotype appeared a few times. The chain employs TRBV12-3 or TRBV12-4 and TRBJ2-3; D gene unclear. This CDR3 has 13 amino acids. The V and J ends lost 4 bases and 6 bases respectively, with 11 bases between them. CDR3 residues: CASSSNTWDTQYF. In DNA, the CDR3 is TGTGCCAGCAGTTCTAATACGTGGGATACGCAGTATTTT.

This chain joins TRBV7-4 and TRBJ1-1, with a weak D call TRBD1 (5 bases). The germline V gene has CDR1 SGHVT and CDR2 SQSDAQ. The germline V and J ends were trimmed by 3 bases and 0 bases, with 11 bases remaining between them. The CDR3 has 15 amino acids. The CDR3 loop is CASSLWDGMNTEAFF. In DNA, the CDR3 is TGTGCCAGCAGCTTGTGGGACGGCATGAACACTGAAGCTTTCTTT. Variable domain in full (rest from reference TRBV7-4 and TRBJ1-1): GAGVSQSPRYKVAKRGRDVALRCDSISGHVTLYWYRQTLGQGSEVLTYSQSDAQRDKSGRPSGRFSAERPERSVSTLKIQRTEQGDSAVYLCASSLWDGMNTEAFFGQGTRLTVV.

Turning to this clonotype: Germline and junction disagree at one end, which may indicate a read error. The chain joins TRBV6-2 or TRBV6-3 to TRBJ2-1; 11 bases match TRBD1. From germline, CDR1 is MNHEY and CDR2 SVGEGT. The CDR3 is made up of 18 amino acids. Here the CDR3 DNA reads TGTACCAGCAGTTACGAACCGGGACAGGGGGTCTCCTACAATGAGCAGTTCTTC. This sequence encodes CTSSYEPGQGVSYNEQFF.

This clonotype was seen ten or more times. CDR3 sequence: CASSLVNSGGRASYEQYF. CDR3 nucleotides: TGTGCCAGCAGCTTAGTGAACTCAGGCGGGAGGGCCTCCTACGAGCAGTACTTC. The rearrangement uses TRBV7-2 and TRBJ2-7; 9 bases fit TRBD2. The V gene's germline CDR1 is SGHTA and CDR2 FQGNSA. The CDR3 sequence is 18 residues long. V trimming: 1 base; J trimming: 0 bases; junction bases outside the gene matches: 10.

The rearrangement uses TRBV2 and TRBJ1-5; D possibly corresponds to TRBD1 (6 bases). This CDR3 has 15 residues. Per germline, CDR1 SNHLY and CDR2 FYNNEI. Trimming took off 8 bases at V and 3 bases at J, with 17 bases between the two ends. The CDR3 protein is CASRGRGGNNQPQHF. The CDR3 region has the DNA TGTGCCAGCCGCGGCAGGGGTGGTAACAATCAGCCCCAGCATTTT.

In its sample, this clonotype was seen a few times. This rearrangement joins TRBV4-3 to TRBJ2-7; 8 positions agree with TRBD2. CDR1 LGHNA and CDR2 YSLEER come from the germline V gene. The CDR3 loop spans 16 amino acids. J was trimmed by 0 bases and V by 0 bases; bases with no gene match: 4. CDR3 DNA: TGCGCCAGCAGCCAAGATCGGAGCGGGGGCTCCTACGAGCAGTACTTC. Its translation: CASSQDRSGGSYEQYF.

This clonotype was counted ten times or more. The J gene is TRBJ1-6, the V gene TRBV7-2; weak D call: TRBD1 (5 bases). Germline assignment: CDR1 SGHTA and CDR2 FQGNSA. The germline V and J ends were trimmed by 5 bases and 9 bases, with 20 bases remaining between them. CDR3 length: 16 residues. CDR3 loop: CASSVRQRVARSPLHF. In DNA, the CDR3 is TGTGCCAGCAGCGTTAGACAGCGGGTTGCCCGTTCACCCCTCCACTTT.

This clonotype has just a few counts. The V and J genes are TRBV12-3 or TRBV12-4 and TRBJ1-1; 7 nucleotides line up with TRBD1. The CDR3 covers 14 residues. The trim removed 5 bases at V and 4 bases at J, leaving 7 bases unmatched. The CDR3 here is CASSPPGTATEAFF. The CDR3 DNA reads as TGTGCCAGCAGTCCTCCCGGGACAGCCACTGAAGCTTTCTTT.

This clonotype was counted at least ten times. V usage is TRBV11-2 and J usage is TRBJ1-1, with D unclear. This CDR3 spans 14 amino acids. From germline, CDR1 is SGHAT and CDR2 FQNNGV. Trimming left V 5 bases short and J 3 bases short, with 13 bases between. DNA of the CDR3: TGTGCCAGCAGCCCCGATATGGGGTACACTGAAGCTTTCTTT. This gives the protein CASSPDMGYTEAFF. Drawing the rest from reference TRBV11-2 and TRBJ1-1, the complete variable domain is EAGVAQSPRYKIIEKRQSVAFWCNPISGHATLYWYQQILGQGPKLLIQFQNNGVVDDSQLPKDRFSAERLKGVDSTLKIQPAKLEDSAVYLCASSPDMGYTEAFFGQGTRLTVV.

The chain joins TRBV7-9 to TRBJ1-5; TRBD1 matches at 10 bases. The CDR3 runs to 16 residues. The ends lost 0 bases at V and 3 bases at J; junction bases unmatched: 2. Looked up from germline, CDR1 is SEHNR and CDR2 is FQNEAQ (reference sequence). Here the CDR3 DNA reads TGTGCCAGCAGCTTAGCGGGACAGGGGACCAATCAGCCCCAGCATTTT. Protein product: CASSLAGQGTNQPQHF.

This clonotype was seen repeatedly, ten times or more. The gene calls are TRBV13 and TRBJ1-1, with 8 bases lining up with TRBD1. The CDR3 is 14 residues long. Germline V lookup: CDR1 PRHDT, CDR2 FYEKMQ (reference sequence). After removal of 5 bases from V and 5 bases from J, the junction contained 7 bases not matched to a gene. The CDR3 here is CASSGGRGRTEAFF. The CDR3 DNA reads TGTGCCAGCAGCGGGGGCAGGGGGCGGACTGAAGCTTTCTTT. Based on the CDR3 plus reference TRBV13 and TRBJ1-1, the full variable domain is AAGVIQSPRHLIKEKRETATLKCYPIPRHDTVYWYQQGPGQDPQFLISFYEKMQSDKGSIPDRFSAQQFSDYHSELNMSSLELGDSALYFCASSGGRGRTEAFFGQGTRLTVV.

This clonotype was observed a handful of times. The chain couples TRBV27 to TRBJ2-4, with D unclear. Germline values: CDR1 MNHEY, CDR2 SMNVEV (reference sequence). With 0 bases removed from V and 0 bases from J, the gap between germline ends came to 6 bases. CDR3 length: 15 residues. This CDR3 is CASSLSVGAKNIQYF. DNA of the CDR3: TGTGCCAGCAGTTTATCTGTGGGAGCCAAAAACATTCAGTACTTC.

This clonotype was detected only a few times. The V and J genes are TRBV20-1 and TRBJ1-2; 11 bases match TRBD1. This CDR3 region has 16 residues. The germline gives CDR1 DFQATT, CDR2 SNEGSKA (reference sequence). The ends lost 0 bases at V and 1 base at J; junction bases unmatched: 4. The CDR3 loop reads CSAREDRGQDNYGYTF. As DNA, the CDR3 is TGCAGTGCTAGAGAGGACAGGGGGCAGGATAACTATGGCTACACCTTC.

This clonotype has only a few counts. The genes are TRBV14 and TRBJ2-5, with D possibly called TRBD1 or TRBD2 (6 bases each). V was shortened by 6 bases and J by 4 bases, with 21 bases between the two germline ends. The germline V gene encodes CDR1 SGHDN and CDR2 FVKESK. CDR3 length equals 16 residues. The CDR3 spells CASSSIGGTLGETQYF. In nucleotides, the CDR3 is TGTGCCAGCAGTAGCATTGGGGGGACACTTGGAGAGACCCAGTACTTC.

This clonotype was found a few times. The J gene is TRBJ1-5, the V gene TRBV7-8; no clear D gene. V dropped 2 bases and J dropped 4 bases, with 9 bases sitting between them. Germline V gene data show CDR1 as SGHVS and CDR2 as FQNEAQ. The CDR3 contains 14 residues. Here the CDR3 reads CASSLYDGNQPQHF. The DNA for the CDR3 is TGTGCCAGCAGCTTATACGACGGGAATCAGCCCCAGCATTTT.

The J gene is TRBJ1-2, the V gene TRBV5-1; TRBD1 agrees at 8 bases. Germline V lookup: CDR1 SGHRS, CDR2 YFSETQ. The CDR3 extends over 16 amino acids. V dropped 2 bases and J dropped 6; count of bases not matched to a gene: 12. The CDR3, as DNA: TGCGCCAGCAGCTTCAACTATGGACAGGGCCGGGATGGCTACACCTTC. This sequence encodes CASSFNYGQGRDGYTF.

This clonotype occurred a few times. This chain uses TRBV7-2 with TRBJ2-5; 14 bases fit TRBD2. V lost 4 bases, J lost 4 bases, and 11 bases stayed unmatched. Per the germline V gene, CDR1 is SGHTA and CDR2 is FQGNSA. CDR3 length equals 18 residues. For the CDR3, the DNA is TGTGCCAGCAGCTCACGCCCGGGACTAGCGGGGGAAGGAGAGACCCAGTACTTC. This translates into CASSSRPGLAGEGETQYF.

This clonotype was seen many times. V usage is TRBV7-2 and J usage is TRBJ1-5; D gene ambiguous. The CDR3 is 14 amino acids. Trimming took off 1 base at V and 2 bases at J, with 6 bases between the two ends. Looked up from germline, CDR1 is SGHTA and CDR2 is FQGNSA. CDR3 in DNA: TGTGCCAGCAGCTTAGAGCAGGGCAATCAGCCCCAGCATTTT. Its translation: CASSLEQGNQPQHF.

The CDR3 loop is CASRTLAPGELFF. For the CDR3, the DNA is TGTGCCAGCAGAACCCTAGCACCCGGGGAGCTGTTTTTT. The chain links TRBV2 to TRBJ2-2; maybe TRBD2 (5 bases). V was shortened by 6 bases and J by 6 bases, with 11 bases between the two germline ends. Germline assignment: CDR1 SNHLY and CDR2 FYNNEI. This CDR3 region has 13 residues. Complete variable domain (other parts from reference TRBV2 and TRBJ2-2): EPEVTQTPSHQVTQMGQEVILRCVPISNHLYFYWYRQILGQKVEFLVSFYNNEISEKSEIFDDQFSVERPDGSNFTLKIRSTKLEDSAMYFCASRTLAPGELFFGEGSRLTVL.

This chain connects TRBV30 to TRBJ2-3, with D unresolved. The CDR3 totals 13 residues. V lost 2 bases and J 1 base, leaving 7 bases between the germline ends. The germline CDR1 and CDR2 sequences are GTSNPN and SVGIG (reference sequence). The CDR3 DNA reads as TGTGCCTGGAGTTGGAGCGGCACAGATACGCAGTATTTT. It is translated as CAWSWSGTDTQYF. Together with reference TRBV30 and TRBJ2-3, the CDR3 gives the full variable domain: SQTIHQWPATLVQPVGSPLSLECTVEGTSNPNLYWYRQAAGRGLQLLFYSVGIGQISSEVPQNLSASRPQDRQFILSSKKLLLSDSGFYLCAWSWSGTDTQYFGPGTRLTVL.

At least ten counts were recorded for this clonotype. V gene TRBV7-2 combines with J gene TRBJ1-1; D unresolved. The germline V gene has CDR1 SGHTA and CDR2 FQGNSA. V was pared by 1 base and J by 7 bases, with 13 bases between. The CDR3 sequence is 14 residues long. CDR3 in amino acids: CASSLVRSQDEAFF. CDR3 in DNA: TGTGCCAGCAGCTTAGTGCGTAGCCAAGATGAAGCTTTCTTT.

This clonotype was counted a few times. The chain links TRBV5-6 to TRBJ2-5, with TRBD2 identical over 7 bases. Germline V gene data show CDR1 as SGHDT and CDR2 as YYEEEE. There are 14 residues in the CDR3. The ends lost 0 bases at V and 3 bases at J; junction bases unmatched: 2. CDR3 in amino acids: CASSLASGEETQYF. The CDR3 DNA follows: TGTGCCAGCAGCTTGGCCAGCGGGGAAGAGACCCAGTACTTC.